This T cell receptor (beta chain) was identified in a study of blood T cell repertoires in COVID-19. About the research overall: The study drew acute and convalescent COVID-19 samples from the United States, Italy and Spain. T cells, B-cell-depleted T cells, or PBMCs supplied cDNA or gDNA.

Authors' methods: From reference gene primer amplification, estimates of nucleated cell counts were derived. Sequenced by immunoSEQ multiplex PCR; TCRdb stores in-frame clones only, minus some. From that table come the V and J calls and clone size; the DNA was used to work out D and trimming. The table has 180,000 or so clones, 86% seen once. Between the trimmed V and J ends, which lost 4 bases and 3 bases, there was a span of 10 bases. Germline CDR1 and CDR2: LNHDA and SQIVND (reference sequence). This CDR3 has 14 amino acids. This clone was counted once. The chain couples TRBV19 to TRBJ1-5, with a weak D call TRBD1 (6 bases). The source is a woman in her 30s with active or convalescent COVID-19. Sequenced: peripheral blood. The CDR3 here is CASSSRDINQPQHF. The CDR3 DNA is TGTGCCAGTAGTAGCCGGGACATCAATCAGCCCCAGCATTTT.